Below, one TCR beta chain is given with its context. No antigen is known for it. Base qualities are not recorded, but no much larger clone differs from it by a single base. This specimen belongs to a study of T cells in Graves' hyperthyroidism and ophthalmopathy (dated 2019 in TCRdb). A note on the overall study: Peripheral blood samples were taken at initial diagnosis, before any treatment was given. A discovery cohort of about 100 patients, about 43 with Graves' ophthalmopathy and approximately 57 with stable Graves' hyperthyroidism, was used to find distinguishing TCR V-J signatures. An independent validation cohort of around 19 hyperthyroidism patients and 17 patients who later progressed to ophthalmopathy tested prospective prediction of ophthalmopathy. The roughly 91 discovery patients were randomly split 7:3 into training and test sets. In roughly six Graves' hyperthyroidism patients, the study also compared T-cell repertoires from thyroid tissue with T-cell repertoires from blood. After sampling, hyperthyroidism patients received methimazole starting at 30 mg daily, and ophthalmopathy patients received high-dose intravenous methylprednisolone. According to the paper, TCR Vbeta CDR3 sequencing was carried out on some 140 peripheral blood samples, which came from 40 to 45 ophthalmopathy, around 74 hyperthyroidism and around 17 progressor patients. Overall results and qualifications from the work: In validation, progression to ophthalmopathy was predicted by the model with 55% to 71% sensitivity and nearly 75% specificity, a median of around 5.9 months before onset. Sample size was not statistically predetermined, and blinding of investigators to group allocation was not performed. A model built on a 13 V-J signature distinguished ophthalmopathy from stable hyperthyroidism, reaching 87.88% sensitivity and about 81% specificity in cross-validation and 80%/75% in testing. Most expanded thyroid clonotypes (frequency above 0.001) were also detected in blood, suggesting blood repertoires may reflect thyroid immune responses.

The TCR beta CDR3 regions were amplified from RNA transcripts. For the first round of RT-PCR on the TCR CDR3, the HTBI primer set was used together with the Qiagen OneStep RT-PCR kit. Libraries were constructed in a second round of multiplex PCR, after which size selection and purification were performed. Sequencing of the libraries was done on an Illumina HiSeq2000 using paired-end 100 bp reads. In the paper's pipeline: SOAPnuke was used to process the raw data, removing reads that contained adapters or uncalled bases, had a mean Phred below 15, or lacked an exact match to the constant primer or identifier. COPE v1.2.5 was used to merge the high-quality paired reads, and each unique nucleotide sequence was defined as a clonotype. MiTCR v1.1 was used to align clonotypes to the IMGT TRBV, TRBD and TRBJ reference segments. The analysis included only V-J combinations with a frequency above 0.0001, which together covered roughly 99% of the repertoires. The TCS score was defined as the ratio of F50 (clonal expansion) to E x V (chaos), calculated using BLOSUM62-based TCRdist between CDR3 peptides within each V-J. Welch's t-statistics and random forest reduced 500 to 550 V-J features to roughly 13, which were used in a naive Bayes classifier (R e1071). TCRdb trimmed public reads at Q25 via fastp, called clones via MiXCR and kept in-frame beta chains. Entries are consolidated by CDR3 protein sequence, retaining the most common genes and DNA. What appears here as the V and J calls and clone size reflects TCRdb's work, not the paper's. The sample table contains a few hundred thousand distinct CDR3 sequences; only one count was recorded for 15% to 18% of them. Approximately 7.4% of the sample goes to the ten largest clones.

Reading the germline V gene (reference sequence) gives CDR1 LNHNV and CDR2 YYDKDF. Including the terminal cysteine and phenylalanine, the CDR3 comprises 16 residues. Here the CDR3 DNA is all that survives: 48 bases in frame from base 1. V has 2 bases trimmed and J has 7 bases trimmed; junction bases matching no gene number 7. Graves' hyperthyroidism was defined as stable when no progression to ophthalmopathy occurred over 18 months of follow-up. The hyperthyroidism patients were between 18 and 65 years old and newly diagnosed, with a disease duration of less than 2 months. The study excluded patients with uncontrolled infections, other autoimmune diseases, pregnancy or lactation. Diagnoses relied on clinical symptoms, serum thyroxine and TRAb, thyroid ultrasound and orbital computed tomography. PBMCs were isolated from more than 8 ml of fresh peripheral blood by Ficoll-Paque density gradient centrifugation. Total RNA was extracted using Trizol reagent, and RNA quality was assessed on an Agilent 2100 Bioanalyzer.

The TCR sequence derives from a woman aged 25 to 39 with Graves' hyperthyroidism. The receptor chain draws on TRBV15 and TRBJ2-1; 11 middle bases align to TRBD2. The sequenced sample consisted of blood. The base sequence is TGTGCCACCAGCAGACCTGCTGGGACTAGCGGAAATGAGCAGTTCTTC. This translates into CATSRPAGTSGNEQFF.